This T cell receptor beta chain was recorded in a study of blood T cells in healthy people across ages. The CDR3 extends over 13 amino acids. Germline values: CDR1 KGHDR, CDR2 SFDVKD. The V end lost 5 bases, the J end lost 9 bases, and 16 bases lay between the germline ends. This clonotype was seen repeatedly, ten times or more. The use of a sample-barcoded 5' primer and a J-beta primer mix characterized a second PCR of 7 to 11 cycles. Sequencing of every sample gave 2.5 million or more CDR3-containing paired-end reads. TCRdb analysed the 5' RACE reads with MiXCR anew, one entry per CDR3 protein. The table shows more than 750,000 distinct CDR3 sequences, with about 27% occurring only once. These same data were also listed under a study on T cells of mothers and their children. From that paper: Using the M1S primer, the second PCR added sample barcodes along with 2-4 random nucleotides. Compared with unrelated pairs, related mother-child pairs had slightly higher, non-significant overlap.

The sample consisted of blood. The receptor's source is a woman in her 40s in good health. The chain carries TRBV24-1 and TRBJ2-7; weak D call: TRBD2 (6 bases). The CDR3 nucleotides read TGTGCCACCAGTGCAGGGATTGCGGGGTTGCAGTACTTC. This encodes CATSAGIAGLQYF.